The clone carrying this TCR beta chain was observed a handful of times. The antigen is undetermined. Lactation, pregnancy, other autoimmune disease or uncontrolled infection excluded patients. Each diagnosis drew on symptoms, thyroxine, TRAb, thyroid ultrasound and orbital computed tomography findings. Source material for PBMCs was more than 9.5 ml fresh peripheral blood. RNA transcripts yielded amplified TCR beta CDR3 regions. The study used the HTBI primer set for a first-round RT-PCR of the TCR CDR3. TCRdb processed the multiplex PCR reads anew with MiXCR; each CDR3 protein has one entry. The table has 550,000 to 600,000 distinct CDR3 sequences, more than 13% seen once. The sample belongs to a study of T cells in Graves' hyperthyroidism and ophthalmopathy. Overall study results and limits: Among thyroid clonotypes expanded above 0.001, most also appeared in blood.

This sequence was found in a young woman with Graves' ophthalmopathy. The sequencing input was blood.

In DNA, the CDR3 is TGTGCCAGCAGCTTATGGGGGGAAGCGACAGATACGCAGTATTTT. Its protein is CASSLWGEATDTQYF. This chain connects TRBV7-3 to TRBJ2-3; possibly TRBD2 for D (6 bases). Germline CDR1 is SGHTA and CDR2 is FQGTGA. This CDR3 has 15 amino acids. V lost 2 bases, J lost 3 bases, and 12 bases lay in between.